These 24 T cell receptor beta chains were all obtained from the same sample, sequenced in a study of blood T cell repertoires in COVID-19. Libraries were prepared by immunoSEQ multiplex PCR; TCRdb keeps only in-frame clonotypes and omits some of them. The data contain hundreds of thousands of clones, around 82% of them singletons. The material sequenced was peripheral blood. The receptors come from a man older than 75 with acute or convalescent COVID-19.

This chain uses TRBV5-1 with TRBJ2-7, with D possibly TRBD1 on 6 matching bases. Deletions cut 0 bases from V and 5 bases from J, with 12 bases between. The CDR3 has 14 amino acids. Per germline, CDR1 SGHRS and CDR2 YFSETQ. CDR3 protein: CASSLVGTYHEQYF. In DNA form, the CDR3 reads TGCGCCAGCAGCTTGGTGGGGACATACCACGAGCAGTACTTC.

This clone has only one observation. The chain links TRBV28 to TRBJ2-3, with TRBD2 as a possible D gene (6 bases). Germline V gene lookup returns CDR1 MDHEN and CDR2 SYDVKM. Trimming pared 6 bases from V and 3 bases from J, leaving 22 bases between. CDR3 length: 17 residues. The CDR3 reads CASSRLTPGAGTDTQYF. The CDR3 DNA follows: TGTGCCAGCAGCCGCCTCACTCCGGGAGCTGGGACAGATACGCAGTATTTT.

The gene calls are TRBV2 and TRBJ2-2; a weak D match, TRBD2 (6 bases). Per the germline V gene, CDR1 is SNHLY and CDR2 is FYNNEI. V dropped 8 bases and J dropped 4 bases, with 20 bases sitting between them. The CDR3 has 16 residues. The CDR3 is CASSTDLTRRTGELFF. The CDR3 DNA follows: TGTGCCAGCTCTACCGACCTGACTAGGCGCACCGGGGAGCTGTTTTTT.

The chain has TRBV3-1 (or the pseudogene TRBV3-2) and TRBJ1-6; possibly TRBD1 for D (5 bases). The germline CDR1 and CDR2 sequences are LGHDT and YNNKEL (reference sequence). CDR3 size: 15 residues. V was cut by 1 base and J by 10 bases, with 14 bases left in between. CDR3 sequence (DNA): TGTGCCAGCAGCCAAGGGGGCGGGGCGAAGTCACCCCTCCACTTT. Protein sequence: CASSQGGGAKSPLHF.

This clone is a singleton in its sample. The V and J genes are TRBV28 and TRBJ2-7, with 8 bases that match TRBD1. CDR3 length equals 14 residues. V dropped 6 bases and J dropped 8; count of bases not matched to a gene: 12. Germline V gives CDR1 MDHEN, CDR2 SYDVKM. The CDR3 loop reads CASSRDTGQVKQYF. In DNA, the CDR3 is TGTGCCAGCAGCAGAGACACGGGACAGGTGAAGCAGTACTTC.

V gene TRBV6-1 combines with J gene TRBJ2-2; the match to TRBD1 covers 8 bases. Per the germline V gene, CDR1 is MNHNS and CDR2 is SASEGT. The CDR3 length is 14 residues. With 5 bases clipped from V and 3 bases from J, the junction kept 2 bases outside the gene matches. The CDR3 nucleotides are TGTGCCAGCAGTCCACAGGGGGACACCGGGGAGCTGTTTTTT. It translates to CASSPQGDTGELFF.

The chain is built from TRBV6-5 and TRBJ2-2; TRBD2 matches at 8 bases. The V and J ends lost 7 bases and 4 bases, in that order; junction bases with no gene match: 5. This CDR3 contains 14 residues. Germline assignment: CDR1 MNHEY and CDR2 SVGAGI. The CDR3 nucleotides read TGTGCCAGCAAACGGGAGGGCCTCACCGGGGAGCTGTTTTTT. Protein: CASKREGLTGELFF.

The chain recombines TRBV4-1 with TRBJ1-1; 10 bases agree with TRBD1. The length of the CDR3 is 17 residues. Germline V gives CDR1 MGHRA, CDR2 YSYEKL. Trimming cost V 2 bases and J 4 bases; bases outside gene matches: 10. The CDR3 reads CASSQSGTGVRGTEAFF. CDR3 DNA: TGCGCCAGCAGCCAATCCGGGACAGGGGTTAGGGGCACTGAAGCTTTCTTT.

V and J are TRBV15 and TRBJ1-5; D gene unclear. The CDR3 has 12 amino acids. Germline V gives CDR1 LNHNV, CDR2 YYDKDF (reference sequence). V was pared by 0 bases and J by 6 bases, with 3 bases between. The CDR3 reads CATSRDSQPQHF. In DNA, the CDR3 is TGTGCCACCAGCAGAGATAGTCAGCCCCAGCATTTT. The whole variable domain, remainder taken from reference TRBV15 and TRBJ1-5, is DAMVIQNPRYQVTQFGKPVTLSCSQTLNHNVMYWYQQKSSQAPKLLFHYYDKDFNNEADTPDNFQSRRPNTSFCFLDIRSPGLGDTAMYLCATSRDSQPQHFGDGTRLSIL.

The V and J genes are TRBV14 and TRBJ2-7, with a possible D match to TRBD2 (6 bases). This CDR3 is 13 amino acids long. V lost 4 bases and J lost 7, with 14 bases in between. Per the germline V gene, CDR1 is SGHDN and CDR2 is FVKESK. This chain's CDR3 is CASSRGVLEEQYF. CDR3 in DNA: TGTGCCAGCAGCCGGGGGGTCCTGGAGGAGCAGTACTTC.

This sequence joins TRBV6-6 and TRBJ2-5; 12 positions agree with TRBD2. With 4 bases clipped from V and 4 bases from J, the junction kept 1 base outside the gene matches. The length of the CDR3 is 14 residues. The V gene's germline CDR1 is MNHNY and CDR2 SVGAGI (reference sequence). The CDR3 protein is CASSWTSGTETQYF. The CDR3 DNA is TGTGCCAGCAGTTGGACTAGCGGGACAGAGACCCAGTACTTC.

The chain recombines TRBV2 with TRBJ2-6; D uncertain. The CDR3 is 13 amino acids. Trimming removed 8 bases from V and 6 bases from J, with 11 bases in between. CDR1 is SNHLY and CDR2 is FYNNEI in the germline V gene. The CDR3 nucleotides are TGTGCCAGCTCGATAATAGAGGCCAACGTCCTGACTTTC. Amino acid sequence: CASSIIEANVLTF. Based on the CDR3 plus reference TRBV2 and TRBJ2-6, the full variable domain is EPEVTQTPSHQVTQMGQEVILRCVPISNHLYFYWYRQILGQKVEFLVSFYNNEISEKSEIFDDQFSVERPDGSNFTLKIRSTKLEDSAMYFCASSIIEANVLTFGAGSRLTVL.

This chain joins TRBV11-2 and TRBJ2-1, with TRBD2 matching over 11 bases. V was pared by 5 bases and J by 5 bases, with 8 bases of the junction left unmatched. Per the germline V gene, CDR1 is SGHAT and CDR2 is FQNNGV. This CDR3 is 16 amino acids long. CDR3 region: CASSAAGTSGNNEQFF. The CDR3 nucleotides are TGTGCCAGCAGCGCGGCCGGGACTAGCGGCAACAATGAGCAGTTCTTC.

The V gene is TRBV9, the J gene TRBJ2-7; TRBD1 is a possible D gene (5 bases). V was clipped by 0 bases and J by 3 bases, with 10 bases between them. The CDR3 is 14 amino acids. From germline, CDR1 is SGDLS and CDR2 YYNGEE. CDR3 sequence: CASSVGQGNYEQYF. DNA of the CDR3: TGTGCCAGCAGCGTAGGGCAGGGCAACTACGAGCAGTACTTC. The full variable domain, rest sourced from reference TRBV9 and TRBJ2-7, is DSGVTQTPKHLITATGQRVTLRCSPRSGDLSVYWYQQSLDQGLQFLIQYYNGEERAKGNILERFSAQQFPDLHSELNLSSLELGDSALYFCASSVGQGNYEQYFGPGTRLTVT.

V usage is TRBV6-5 and J usage is TRBJ1-2; D is unclear. The CDR3 totals 13 residues. V was shortened by 6 bases and J by 4 bases, with 12 bases between the two germline ends. CDR1 and CDR2 from the germline V gene are MNHEY and SVGAGI. CDR3 sequence reads: CASRKDEIYGYTF. CDR3 in DNA: TGTGCCAGCAGGAAAGATGAGATCTATGGCTACACCTTC.

The CDR3 DNA reads as TGTGCCAGCAGCCCGGACAGGGCAAACGGACAGCCCCAGCATTTT. This codes for CASSPDRANGQPQHF. The chain employs TRBV28 and TRBJ1-5; 8 bases line up with TRBD1. J lost 7 bases, V lost 6 bases, and 11 bases had no gene match. CDR3 length: 15 residues. Per germline, CDR1 MDHEN and CDR2 SYDVKM.

The chain combines TRBV11-2 with TRBJ2-3, with D maybe TRBD2 (6 bases). The germline V and J ends were trimmed by 5 bases and 2 bases, with 14 bases remaining between them. This CDR3 contains 15 residues. CDR1 is SGHAT, CDR2 FQNNGV, per germline. The CDR3 DNA sequence: TGTGCCAGCAGCACCCGGGACTTTATCACAGATACGCAGTATTTT. Encoded protein: CASSTRDFITDTQYF.

V and J are TRBV6-5 and TRBJ1-1; D may be TRBD1 (5 bases). Germline values: CDR1 MNHEY, CDR2 SVGAGI. The ends were cut back, 6 bases at V and 5 bases at J, with 16 bases in the middle. This CDR3 has 14 residues. The CDR3 loop reads CASRLGAKLTEAFF. CDR3 sequence (DNA): TGTGCCAGCAGGTTAGGGGCCAAGCTGACTGAAGCTTTCTTT.

This rearrangement joins TRBV14 to TRBJ2-7; D is perhaps TRBD1 (6 bases). CDR1 is SGHDN and CDR2 is FVKESK in the germline V gene. The CDR3 length is 14 residues. Trimming cost V 1 base and J 4 bases, with 11 bases left between them. CDR3 DNA: TGTGCCAGCAGCCAAGGGACAGTTAGATACGAGCAGTACTTC. It codes for CASSQGTVRYEQYF. The complete variable domain, with remaining parts taken from reference TRBV14 and TRBJ2-7, reads EAGVTQFPSHSVIEKGQTVTLRCDPISGHDNLYWYRRVMGKEIKFLLHFVKESKQDESGMPNNRFLAERTGGTYSTLKVQPAELEDSGVYFCASSQGTVRYEQYFGPGTRLTVT.

This sequence joins TRBV3-1 (or the pseudogene TRBV3-2) and TRBJ2-3, with TRBD2 as a possible D gene (7 bases). This CDR3 has 16 amino acids. Trimming shortened V by 4 bases and J by 5 bases, and 19 bases separated the two germline ends. Germline assignment: CDR1 LGHDT and CDR2 YNNKEL (reference sequence). Here the CDR3 DNA reads TGTGCCAGCAGCCCCGTAGCGGGTCCACAGGGAGATACGCAGTATTTT. Its protein product is CASSPVAGPQGDTQYF.

DNA for the CDR3: TGTGCCACCGCTTCTGGGACTACTCAATACGAGCAGTACTTC. As protein: CATASGTTQYEQYF. The chain combines TRBV6-5 with TRBJ2-7; TRBD2 aligns across 7 bases. Losses at the gene ends were 10 bases for V and 4 bases for J; bases not matched to a gene: 13. Germline CDR1 is MNHEY and CDR2 is SVGAGI. There are 14 residues in the CDR3.

This clone was recorded only once. V usage is TRBV7-9 and J usage is TRBJ2-7, with a tentative D call TRBD1 (6 bases). V was cut by 6 bases and J by 5 bases, with 11 bases left in between. Per germline, CDR1 SEHNR and CDR2 FQNEAQ (reference sequence). The CDR3 has 12 amino acids. This CDR3 reads CASRSQGDEQYF. The CDR3 DNA sequence: TGTGCCAGCAGGTCACAGGGAGACGAGCAGTACTTC.

The chain carries TRBV30 and TRBJ2-5, with 8 bases that match TRBD2. The CDR3 has 14 amino acids. Per the germline V gene, CDR1 is GTSNPN and CDR2 is SVGIG (reference sequence). Germline trimming cut 0 bases from V and 2 bases from J; bases unmatched to any gene: 2. This chain's CDR3 is CAWSVLAGQETQYF. CDR3 in DNA: TGTGCCTGGAGTGTATTAGCGGGGCAAGAGACCCAGTACTTC.

The chain is built from TRBV21-1 and TRBJ2-7; no DNA check was done on the table's D call, TRBD1. TRBV21-1 is a pseudogene. This CDR3 has 15 amino acids. CDR3 sequence (DNA): TGTGCCAACAAGATCGGGACAGGGGCCATCTACGAGCAGTACTTC. Encoded protein: CANKIGTGAIYEQYF.